This T cell receptor beta chain is from a study of OX40 agonist ivuxolimab in advanced cancers. Study-level information: Under the entry rules, prior anti-PD-1, anti-PD-L1 or anti-CTLA-4 therapy was allowed, and 40% had some.

Repertoires were generated with immunoSEQ multiplex PCR, while TCRdb's copy carries only in-frame clones and drops some. The table shows 25,000 to 35,000 clones, with just over 90% occurring only once. V gave up 2 bases and J gave up 4 bases, with 9 bases separating them. The length of the CDR3 is 14 residues. Germline V gene lookup returns CDR1 SEHNR and CDR2 FQNEAQ (reference sequence). The clonotype was recovered from an adult with an advanced solid tumor such as melanoma, head and neck, liver or kidney cancer. The material was CD4+ or CD8+ T cells sorted from blood, obtained in a trial of the OX40 agonist ivuxolimab. V and J are TRBV7-9 and TRBJ1-5, with a tentative D call TRBD1 (6 bases). The CDR3 sequence is CASSLTGSNQPQHF. CDR3 in DNA: TGTGCCAGCAGCTTAACAGGGTCAAATCAGCCCCAGCATTTT. The full variable domain, rest sourced from reference TRBV7-9 and TRBJ1-5, is DTGVSQNPRHKITKRGQNVTFRCDPISEHNRLYWYRQTLGQGPEFLTYFQNEAQLEKSRLLSDRFSAERPKGSFSTLEIQRTEQGDSAMYLCASSLTGSNQPQHFGDGTRLSIL.